These 20 T cell receptor beta chains were sequenced from one sample in a study of shared clonotypes between healthy human individuals. Repertoires were generated with immunoSEQ multiplex PCR, while TCRdb's copy carries only in-frame clones and drops some. This table holds about 2.4 million clones, around nine tenths found once. The source material was naive CD4+ T cells sorted from blood. Subset defined: CD45RA+ positively selected. Receptor source: a man aged 18 to 30 in good health.

The count of this clone is one. The sample contains more than one DNA sequence encoding this CDR3. V gene TRBV19 combines with J gene TRBJ1-1; tentatively, D is TRBD1 (5 bases). V lost 3 bases and J 5 bases, leaving 10 bases between the germline ends. CDR1 and CDR2 (germline): LNHDA, SQIVND (reference sequence). CDR3 length equals 13 residues. The DNA for the CDR3 is TGTGCCAGTAGTATTCAAGGGGTGACTGAAGCTTTCTTT. Its translation is CASSIQGVTEAFF.

The CDR3 nucleotides read TGTGCCAGTAGTATAGTAGGGACAGGGAATTATGGTGAAGCTTTCTTT. Its translation: CASSIVGTGNYGEAFF. The rearrangement links TRBV19 to TRBJ1-1, with 9 bases that match TRBD1. CDR3 size: 16 residues. J gave up 7 bases and V 1 base, and 10 bases lay outside the gene matches. Germline lookup yields CDR1 LNHDA and CDR2 SQIVND (reference sequence).

The chain recombines TRBV11-3 with TRBJ2-3; 7 positions agree with TRBD1. The CDR3 has 16 residues. Germline V lookup: CDR1 SGHNT, CDR2 YENEEA. V dropped 5 bases and J dropped 4; count of bases not matched to a gene: 12. This CDR3 is CASSQTTGPNADTQYF. CDR3 coding DNA: TGTGCCAGCAGCCAAACGACAGGGCCTAACGCAGATACGCAGTATTTT. The full variable domain, rest sourced from reference TRBV11-3 and TRBJ2-3, is EAGVVQSPRYKIIEKKQPVAFWCNPISGHNTLYWYLQNLGQGPELLIRYENEEAVDDSQLPKDRFSAERLKGVDSTLKIQPAELGDSAVYLCASSQTTGPNADTQYFGPGTRLTVL.

The chain recombines TRBV6-5 with TRBJ2-1; TRBD2 agrees at 7 bases. Germline loops: CDR1 MNHEY, CDR2 SVGAGI. CDR3 length: 14 amino acids. V was clipped by 3 bases and J by 9 bases; unmatched bases: 8. The CDR3 here is CASSYTGGYVEQFF. CDR3 DNA: TGTGCCAGCAGTTATACGGGAGGATATGTTGAGCAGTTCTTC.

This chain uses TRBV2 with TRBJ1-6, with a weak D call TRBD1 (5 bases). V dropped 9 bases and J dropped 8 bases, with 17 bases sitting between them. CDR1 SNHLY and CDR2 FYNNEI come from the germline V gene. The CDR3 totals 14 residues. CDR3 in amino acids: CASAWGIIDSPLHF. Written as DNA, the CDR3 is TGTGCCAGTGCTTGGGGGATAATTGATTCACCCCTCCACTTT.

On this clone itself: Different DNA sequences within this sample yield the same CDR3. This chain uses TRBV5-1 with TRBJ2-2; the D is unclear. The CDR3 runs 13 residues. Trimming took 3 bases from V and 2 from J, leaving 5 bases between them. Germline loops: CDR1 SGHRS, CDR2 YFSETQ. CDR3 DNA: TGCGCCAGCAGCTCCACTAACACCGGGGAGCTGTTTTTT. It translates to CASSSTNTGELFF.

The J gene is TRBJ2-1, the V gene TRBV27; 8 bases match TRBD1. The CDR3 length is 18 residues. The V and J ends lost 0 bases and 0 bases, in that order; junction bases with no gene match: 7. Germline lookup yields CDR1 MNHEY and CDR2 SMNVEV (reference sequence). This CDR3 reads CASSLSSQGAISYNEQFF. As DNA, the CDR3 is TGTGCCAGCAGTTTATCGTCTCAGGGGGCAATCTCCTACAATGAGCAGTTCTTC.

The chain recombines TRBV11-2 with TRBJ2-5; 15 bases are a match to TRBD2. Trimming at V came to 0 bases and at J to 5 bases, leaving 10 bases not matched to a gene. There are 19 residues in the CDR3. The germline V gene has CDR1 SGHAT and CDR2 FQNNGV. The CDR3 nucleotides are TGTGCCAGCAGCTTAGATGGACTAGCGGGAGGGCCACCGTATGAGACCCAGTACTTC. The encoded protein is CASSLDGLAGGPPYETQYF.

This clone was seen only once. CDR3 nucleotides: TGCGCCAGCAGCCCGTCCGAGTTCACTGGATCTGGAAACACCATATATTTT. This sequence encodes CASSPSEFTGSGNTIYF. V usage is TRBV4-1 and J usage is TRBJ1-3; D remains ambiguous. CDR1 is MGHRA, CDR2 YSYEKL, per germline. The CDR3 has 17 residues. The V end was cut by 4 bases, the J end by 1 base, with 17 bases between.

This chain connects TRBV11-3 to TRBJ2-1, with D tentatively TRBD2 (5 bases). V was shortened by 4 bases and J by 3 bases, with 10 bases between the two germline ends. CDR3 length: 14 residues. Germline CDR1 SGHNT, CDR2 YENEEA. CDR3 loop: CASSSAGVYNEQFF. CDR3 DNA: TGTGCCAGCAGCTCCGCCGGGGTCTACAATGAGCAGTTCTTC.

The V and J genes are TRBV6-5 and TRBJ1-6, with a weak D call TRBD1 (6 bases). This CDR3 contains 15 residues. Trimming left V 4 bases short and J 10 bases short, with 17 bases between. Germline V gene lookup returns CDR1 MNHEY and CDR2 SVGAGI. The CDR3 DNA follows: TGTGCCAGCAGTTCGACAGGTCTTGTACGGTCACCCCTCCACTTT. It yields the protein CASSSTGLVRSPLHF.

The chain carries TRBV7-8 and TRBJ1-2; D is uncertain. This CDR3 comprises 15 residues. V gave up 5 bases and J gave up 8 bases, with 21 bases separating them. The germline gives CDR1 SGHVS, CDR2 FQNEAQ. As DNA, the CDR3 is TGTGCCAGCAGCGTCCGGACTCTCGAGCCTGGAGGCTACACCTTC. Protein sequence: CASSVRTLEPGGYTF.

Remarks on this clone: This same CDR3 is encoded by further DNA sequences in the sample. The J gene is TRBJ1-3, the V gene TRBV30; a possible D gene is TRBD1 (6 bases). Trimming stripped 0 bases from V and 4 bases from J, with 10 bases between. The V gene's germline CDR1 is GTSNPN and CDR2 SVGIG (reference sequence). The CDR3 consists of 14 residues. CDR3 sequence: CAWSVGGPGNTIYF. The CDR3 coding sequence is TGTGCCTGGAGTGTTGGGGGCCCCGGAAACACCATATATTTT. Using reference TRBV30 and TRBJ1-3 for the parts outside the CDR3, the full variable domain is SQTIHQWPATLVQPVGSPLSLECTVEGTSNPNLYWYRQAAGRGLQLLFYSVGIGQISSEVPQNLSASRPQDRQFILSSKKLLLSDSGFYLCAWSVGGPGNTIYFGEGSWLTVV.

The genes are TRBV18 and TRBJ2-2; 7 bases are a match to TRBD2. The V segment lost 3 bases and the J segment 5 bases; nucleotides outside the gene matches: 9. The CDR3 runs to 16 residues. From germline, CDR1 is KGHSH and CDR2 LQKENI. CDR3 loop: CASSPSGGRRTGELFF. The CDR3 DNA is TGTGCCAGCTCACCCTCGGGAGGCCGGAGGACCGGGGAGCTGTTTTTT.

The chain combines TRBV19 with TRBJ1-6; no reliable D call. CDR3 length: 14 amino acids. In germline, CDR1 is LNHDA, CDR2 SQIVND (reference sequence). V dropped 1 base and J dropped 7 bases, with 8 bases sitting between them. Here the CDR3 reads CASSIGQENSPLHF. The CDR3 DNA follows: TGTGCCAGTAGTATAGGGCAGGAGAATTCACCCCTCCACTTT.

The rearrangement links TRBV6-5 to TRBJ2-1, with 8 bases matching TRBD2. Germline trimming cut 5 bases from V and 5 bases from J; bases unmatched to any gene: 8. Germline CDR1 reads MNHEY; CDR2 reads SVGAGI. The CDR3 loop spans 15 amino acids. CDR3 nucleotide sequence: TGTGCCAGCAGTACCACTAGCGGAGGCCACAATGAGCAGTTCTTC. It codes for CASSTTSGGHNEQFF.

The chain uses TRBV30 and TRBJ2-1; D call uncertain. CDR3 length equals 13 residues. Germline V gene lookup returns CDR1 GTSNPN and CDR2 SVGIG (reference sequence). Trimming stripped 7 bases from V and 4 bases from J, with 14 bases between. The CDR3 loop is CALSSTTYNEQFF. In nucleotides, the CDR3 is TGTGCCTTATCCTCCACTACGTACAATGAGCAGTTCTTC.

This clone is a singleton in its sample. The chain carries TRBV25-1 and TRBJ2-2, with D possibly called TRBD1 or TRBD2 (5 bases each). This CDR3 is built from 13 residues. Germline CDR1 and CDR2: MGHDK and SYGVNS. Trimming took off 8 bases at V and 4 bases at J, with 11 bases between the two ends. Here the CDR3 reads CASAGTITGELFF. The CDR3 region has the DNA TGTGCCAGCGCCGGGACCATCACCGGGGAGCTGTTTTTT.

The chain has TRBV5-4 and TRBJ2-1, with TRBD2 matching 7 bases. The CDR3 spans 17 residues. The trim removed 4 bases at V and 3 bases at J, leaving 13 bases unmatched. The germline V gene has CDR1 SGHNT and CDR2 YYREEE (reference sequence). CDR3 DNA: TGTGCCAGCAGCGGGGGTAGGAACGGGACTAACTACAATGAGCAGTTCTTC. As protein: CASSGGRNGTNYNEQFF.

Comments on this clone: Other DNA sequences in the sample encode the same CDR3. The CDR3 nucleotides read TGTGCCAGCTCACCGCCGGGCCTCACCTACGAGCAGTACTTC. Translated: CASSPPGLTYEQYF. The chain carries TRBV18 and TRBJ2-7, with D hard to call. Germline V gene sequence: CDR1 KGHSH, CDR2 LQKENI. The V end lost 3 bases, the J end lost 2 bases, and 11 bases lay between the germline ends. The CDR3 has 14 amino acids.